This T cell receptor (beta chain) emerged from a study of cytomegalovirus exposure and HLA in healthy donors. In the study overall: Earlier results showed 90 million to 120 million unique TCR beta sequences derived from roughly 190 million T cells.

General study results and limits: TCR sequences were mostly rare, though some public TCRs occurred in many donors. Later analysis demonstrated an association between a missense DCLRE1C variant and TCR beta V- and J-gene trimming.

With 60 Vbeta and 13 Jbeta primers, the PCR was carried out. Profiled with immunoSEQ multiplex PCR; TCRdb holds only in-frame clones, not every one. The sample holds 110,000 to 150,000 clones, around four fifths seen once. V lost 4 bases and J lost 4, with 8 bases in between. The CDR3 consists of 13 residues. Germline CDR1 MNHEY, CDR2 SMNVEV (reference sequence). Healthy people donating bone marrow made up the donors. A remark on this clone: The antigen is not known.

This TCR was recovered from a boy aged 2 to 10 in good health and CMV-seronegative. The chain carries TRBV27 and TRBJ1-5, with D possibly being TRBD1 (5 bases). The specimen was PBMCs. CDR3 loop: CASSWGGNQPQHF. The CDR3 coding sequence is TGTGCCAGCAGTTGGGGGGGAAATCAGCCCCAGCATTTT.